Below, 30 T cell receptor beta chains from the same sample are listed, as sequenced in a study of response to subunit inactivated influenza vaccine (dated by TCRdb to 2017 to 2018). Library preparation was by RT-PCR. Reads for this sample came from an Illumina HiSeq 2500. TCRdb reprocessing: public reads trimmed at Q25 with fastp, clones called with MiXCR, in-frame beta chains kept. Duplicate CDR3 protein sequences are folded into a single record with the most common DNA and genes. In all, the sample holds about 300,000 distinct CDR3 sequences, and 21% of those were seen once. The top ten clones comprise 10% to 13% of the sample. Sequences were derived from PBMCs from blood, sampled about 20 months after vaccination. The receptors originated from a man aged 45 to 70 who received an inactivated influenza vaccine. Donor details come from another sample of the same person, matched by shared clones.

The chain joins TRBV10-3 to TRBJ2-3; D could derive from TRBD1 or TRBD2 (5 bases each). This CDR3 has 13 residues. V was pared by 3 bases and J by 4 bases, with 8 bases between. Germline CDR1 ENHRY, CDR2 SYGVKD. The CDR3 is CAISELGADTQYF. In DNA form, the CDR3 reads TGTGCCATCAGTGAACTGGGGGCAGATACGCAGTATTTT.

This clonotype was found a few times. The V and J genes are TRBV12-3 or TRBV12-4 and TRBJ1-2; D gene unclear. V lost 6 bases and J 4 bases, leaving 9 bases between the germline ends. The CDR3 loop spans 12 amino acids. CDR3 sequence reads: CASSPHSYGYTF. Written as DNA, the CDR3 is TGTGCCAGCAGCCCCCACAGCTATGGCTACACCTTC.

CDR3 DNA sequence: TGCGCCAGCAGCCCGGGGACAGGGCCTTGGAATGAGCAGTTCTTC. Amino acids: CASSPGTGPWNEQFF. The chain combines TRBV5-1 with TRBJ2-1; 9 nucleotides match TRBD1. Trimming cost V 4 bases and J 7 bases; bases outside gene matches: 9. CDR3 length: 15 amino acids. Germline values: CDR1 SGHRS, CDR2 YFSETQ.

The chain couples TRBV2 to TRBJ2-7; possible D gene TRBD2, 5 bases. The V gene lost 5 bases and the J gene lost 6 bases, with 14 bases spanning the gap. The CDR3 is made up of 13 amino acids. Germline-derived CDR1 and CDR2 are SNHLY and FYNNEI. CDR3 in DNA: TGTGCCAGCAGTTCGGGAAAAAGACCCGAGCAGTACTTC. Residues: CASSSGKRPEQYF. Based on the CDR3 plus reference TRBV2 and TRBJ2-7, the full variable domain is EPEVTQTPSHQVTQMGQEVILRCVPISNHLYFYWYRQILGQKVEFLVSFYNNEISEKSEIFDDQFSVERPDGSNFTLKIRSTKLEDSAMYFCASSSGKRPEQYFGPGTRLTVT.

This clonotype was picked up a small number of times. The genes are TRBV12-3 or TRBV12-4 and TRBJ1-5; possibly TRBD1 for D (5 bases). Trimming stripped 3 bases from V and 6 bases from J, with 15 bases between. The CDR3 is 15 residues long. This chain's CDR3 is CASSFARDFGQPQHF. DNA for the CDR3: TGTGCCAGCAGTTTCGCCAGGGACTTTGGTCAGCCCCAGCATTTT.

This clonotype showed up just a few times. The chain couples TRBV25-1 to TRBJ2-1; weak D call: TRBD2 (6 bases). The V gene's germline CDR1 is MGHDK and CDR2 SYGVNS. V lost 2 bases and J 0 bases, leaving 11 bases between the germline ends. The CDR3 has 16 amino acids. The CDR3 reads CASSEIGLYSYNEQFF. The CDR3 bases are TGTGCCAGCAGTGAAATTGGACTATACTCCTACAATGAGCAGTTCTTC.

In its sample, this clonotype was seen a few times. The chain recombines TRBV16 with TRBJ1-2, with D tentatively TRBD1 (6 bases). The CDR3 covers 15 residues. CDR1 and CDR2 from the germline V gene are KGHSY and FQNENV. Trimming took 2 bases from V and 7 from J, leaving 17 bases between them. CDR3 residues: CASSQGAGASSGYTF. Here the CDR3 DNA reads TGTGCCAGCAGCCAAGGGGCAGGGGCTTCGTCTGGCTACACCTTC.

The chain has TRBV6-1 and TRBJ1-1; D gene uncertain. Trimming stripped 11 bases from V and 2 bases from J, with 21 bases between. The CDR3 is 15 amino acids. Germline V gene data show CDR1 as MNHNS and CDR2 as SASEGT. The CDR3 region is CAPKVRKPRNTEAFF. The CDR3 bases are TGTGCCCCTAAAGTGCGAAAGCCAAGAAACACTGAAGCTTTCTTT.

The CDR3 DNA is TGTGCCAGCAGATGTGTTTACGGGGGAGGCTCACCCCTCCACTTT. Protein: CASRCVYGGGSPLHF. The chain recombines TRBV25-1 with TRBJ1-6, with D possibly being TRBD1 (5 bases). The CDR3 runs to 15 residues. Germline CDR1 MGHDK, CDR2 SYGVNS. Trimming left V 6 bases short and J 10 bases short, with 19 bases between.

Only a few counts were recorded for this clonotype. V and J are TRBV2 and TRBJ1-3, with D possibly TRBD1 on 6 matching bases. This CDR3 spans 14 amino acids. Germline V gene sequence: CDR1 SNHLY, CDR2 FYNNEI. V shed 5 bases and J shed 2 bases, with 10 bases lying between them. CDR3 sequence: CASSYDRTGNTIYF. The CDR3 DNA reads TGTGCCAGCAGTTACGACAGGACTGGAAACACCATATATTTT.

This clonotype was recorded many times. V is TRBV5-1 and J is TRBJ1-2; 7 nucleotides match TRBD1. Trimming removed 5 bases from V and 4 bases from J; junction bases left unmatched: 8. The CDR3 loop spans 14 amino acids. Germline CDR1 reads SGHRS; CDR2 reads YFSETQ. The CDR3 loop reads CASRDIQGTYGYTF. For the CDR3, the DNA is TGCGCCAGCAGGGATATACAGGGGACCTATGGCTACACCTTC. The full variable domain, its missing parts supplied by reference TRBV5-1 and TRBJ1-2, is KAGVTQTPRYLIKTRGQQVTLSCSPISGHRSVSWYQQTPGQGLQFLFEYFSETQRNKGNFPGRFSGRQFSNSRSEMNVSTLELGDSALYLCASRDIQGTYGYTFGSGTRLTVV.

This clonotype was detected once. The chain links TRBV24-1 to TRBJ2-2; D ambiguous. V was trimmed by 4 bases and J by 4 bases, leaving 12 bases between them. CDR1 is KGHDR, CDR2 SFDVKD, per germline. This CDR3 has 15 amino acids. The CDR3 here is CATSDPARITGELFF. CDR3 DNA sequence: TGTGCCACCAGTGACCCGGCAAGAATCACCGGGGAGCTGTTTTTT.

This chain connects TRBV27 to TRBJ1-3, with D unresolved. Trimming stripped 3 bases from V and 4 bases from J, with 10 bases between. CDR1 and CDR2 from the germline V gene are MNHEY and SMNVEV (reference sequence). This CDR3 contains 14 residues. CDR3 in DNA: TGTGCCAGCAGTTTTGCAGGAGCGGGAAACACCATATATTTT. This translates into CASSFAGAGNTIYF.

This clonotype showed up just a few times. The V and J genes are TRBV7-9 and TRBJ2-7; D is perhaps TRBD1 or TRBD2 (5 bases each). Trimming removed 4 bases at V and 2 bases at J, with 15 bases between. Germline values: CDR1 SEHNR, CDR2 FQNEAQ (reference sequence). This CDR3 spans 15 amino acids. CDR3 protein: CASSSDRDGTYEQYF. In nucleotides, the CDR3 is TGTGCCAGCAGCTCCGACCGGGACGGTACCTACGAGCAGTACTTC.

The chain couples TRBV5-5 to TRBJ1-1; D is undetermined. Germline lookup yields CDR1 SGHKS and CDR2 YYEKEE (reference sequence). The CDR3 length is 16 residues. The ends were cut back, 2 bases at V and 0 bases at J, with 14 bases in the middle. The CDR3 spells CASSLWFGGLNTEAFF. CDR3 bases: TGTGCCAGCAGCTTATGGTTCGGCGGGCTGAACACTGAAGCTTTCTTT. The variable domain in full, with the rest retrieved from reference TRBV5-5 and TRBJ1-1, is DAGVTQSPTHLIKTRGQQVTLRCSPISGHKSVSWYQQVLGQGPQFIFQYYEKEERGRGNFPDRFSARQFPNYSSELNVNALLLGDSALYLCASSLWFGGLNTEAFFGQGTRLTVV.

The chain employs TRBV15 and TRBJ1-2; TRBD1 might be the D (5 bases). From germline, CDR1 is LNHNV and CDR2 YYDKDF (reference sequence). Trimming removed 0 bases from V and 4 bases from J, with 12 bases in between. The CDR3 is 15 amino acids. CDR3 residues: CATSRDTTGLYGYTF. The DNA of the CDR3 is TGTGCCACCAGCAGAGATACAACAGGACTCTATGGCTACACCTTC.

This clonotype was seen a handful of times. The gene calls are TRBV11-3 and TRBJ2-1; D perhaps matches TRBD2 (5 bases). The CDR3 has 12 amino acids. Germline V gene data show CDR1 as SGHNT and CDR2 as YENEEA. Trimming pared 5 bases from V and 8 bases from J, leaving 10 bases between. The CDR3 nucleotides are TGTGCCAGCAGCCCAAACGGGGATGAGCAGTTCTTC. This encodes CASSPNGDEQFF.

This clonotype was seen only a few times. The genes are TRBV6-1 and TRBJ1-2; the D is unclear. Per the germline V gene, CDR1 is MNHNS and CDR2 is SASEGT. The CDR3 totals 13 residues. V was clipped by 7 bases and J by 0 bases, with 9 bases between them. The CDR3 protein is CASTLTANYGYTF. For the CDR3, the DNA is TGTGCCAGCACACTAACAGCTAACTATGGCTACACCTTC.

The chain uses TRBV6-5 and TRBJ1-1; possibly TRBD1 for D (6 bases). Germline CDR1 is MNHEY and CDR2 is SVGAGI. This CDR3 comprises 11 residues. Trimming pared 8 bases from V and 10 bases from J, leaving 14 bases between. This chain's CDR3 is CASGQGGIAFF. The CDR3 DNA reads TGTGCCAGCGGCCAAGGGGGGATAGCTTTCTTT.

This clonotype was observed at least ten times. The chain employs TRBV2 and TRBJ2-1, with 7 bases matching TRBD2. Germline CDR1 SNHLY, CDR2 FYNNEI. Trimming cost V 7 bases and J 0 bases; bases outside gene matches: 12. The CDR3 length is 17 residues. The CDR3 sequence is CASKGPLADHSYNEQFF. CDR3 coding DNA: TGTGCCAGCAAGGGCCCGCTAGCGGACCACTCCTACAATGAGCAGTTCTTC.

The sample holds a few counts of this clonotype. The chain links TRBV24-1 to TRBJ1-1; TRBD1 might be the D (5 bases). V lost 2 bases and J lost 3, with 12 bases in between. The CDR3 totals 15 residues. Germline V lookup: CDR1 KGHDR, CDR2 SFDVKD. Here the CDR3 DNA reads TGTGCCACCAGTGATTCGGGGCAACGGGACACTGAAGCTTTCTTT. Translating gives CATSDSGQRDTEAFF.

The chain uses TRBV28 and TRBJ2-1; perhaps TRBD2 as D (5 bases). Trimming took off 1 base at V and 5 bases at J, with 12 bases between the two ends. The germline gives CDR1 MDHEN, CDR2 SYDVKM. The CDR3 has 15 amino acids. The CDR3 DNA is TGTGCCAGCAGTTTATTGGCTAGCCTAAACAATGAGCAGTTCTTC. Translation: CASSLLASLNNEQFF.

This clonotype has more than one count but fewer than ten. The chain employs TRBV29-1 and TRBJ2-5; 11 nucleotides align to TRBD2. This CDR3 comprises 14 residues. The V and J ends lost 3 bases and 1 base, in that order; junction bases with no gene match: 1. Germline loops: CDR1 SQVTM, CDR2 ANQGSEA. The CDR3: CSVETSGAQETQYF. The CDR3 nucleotides are TGCAGCGTTGAGACTAGCGGGGCCCAAGAGACCCAGTACTTC. Full variable domain (remainder filled in from reference TRBV29-1 and TRBJ2-5): SAVISQKPSRDICQRGTSLTIQCQVDSQVTMMFWYRQQPGQSLTLIATANQGSEATYESGFVIDKFPISRPNLTFSTLTVSNMSPEDSSIYLCSVETSGAQETQYFGPGTRLLVL.

This clonotype was observed a few times. V and J are TRBV6-5 and TRBJ1-5; 7 bases are shared with TRBD1. CDR1 and CDR2 from the germline V gene are MNHEY and SVGAGI. J lost 4 bases, V lost 4 bases, and 1 base had no gene match. The CDR3 consists of 13 residues. The CDR3 nucleotides are TGTGCCAGCAGTTGGGGACAGAATCAGCCCCAGCATTTT. This translates into CASSWGQNQPQHF.

The chain combines TRBV6-2 or TRBV6-3 with TRBJ2-7; possibly TRBD1 for D (6 bases). This CDR3 is 13 amino acids long. The germline V gene has CDR1 MNHEY and CDR2 SVGEGT. Trimming stripped 6 bases from V and 3 bases from J, with 12 bases between. CDR3 sequence: CASSGDTHYEQYF. Written as DNA, the CDR3 is TGTGCCAGCAGCGGGGACACTCACTACGAGCAGTACTTC.

V is TRBV6-5 and J is TRBJ2-7; tentatively, D is TRBD1 (6 bases). Trimming shortened V by 2 bases and J by 5 bases, and 13 bases separated the two germline ends. This CDR3 spans 14 amino acids. In germline, CDR1 is MNHEY, CDR2 SVGAGI. The CDR3 spells CASSYLGAADEQYF. The CDR3 coding sequence is TGTGCCAGCAGTTACCTGGGGGCAGCTGACGAGCAGTACTTC.

This clonotype appeared a few times. The chain carries TRBV4-3 and TRBJ2-5; 8 nucleotides agree with TRBD2. The CDR3 is 16 residues long. The V segment lost 0 bases and the J segment 2 bases; nucleotides outside the gene matches: 5. The V gene's germline CDR1 is LGHNA and CDR2 YSLEER. CDR3 sequence: CASSQDRLAGQETQYF. CDR3 DNA: TGCGCCAGCAGCCAAGATCGGCTAGCGGGTCAAGAGACCCAGTACTTC.

This clonotype showed up just a few times. The chain combines TRBV12-3 or TRBV12-4 with TRBJ1-1; perhaps TRBD1 as D (6 bases). This CDR3 is built from 15 residues. V was cut by 7 bases and J by 1 base, with 16 bases left in between. In DNA form, the CDR3 reads TGTGCCAGCACCTTTGGGGGCGGGGGGAACACTGAAGCTTTCTTT. The encoded protein is CASTFGGGGNTEAFF.

This clonotype was detected only a few times. The chain couples TRBV11-2 to TRBJ1-2; 9 nucleotides match TRBD1. The J segment lost 1 base and the V segment lost 4 bases, leaving 10 bases of the junction unmatched. Germline-derived CDR1 and CDR2 are SGHAT and FQNNGV. The CDR3 is 17 residues long. CDR3 loop: CASSSLLPGQGNYGYTF. In nucleotides, the CDR3 is TGTGCCAGCAGCTCATTATTACCGGGACAGGGTAACTATGGCTACACCTTC.

The CDR3 DNA reads TGTGCCAGCAGCTTAGACAGGTTTCTCTCCTATGGCTACACCTTC. Amino acids: CASSLDRFLSYGYTF. This chain joins TRBV7-8 and TRBJ1-2; tentative D call: TRBD1 (5 bases). Deletions cut 1 base from V and 4 bases from J, with 13 bases between. Germline lookup yields CDR1 SGHVS and CDR2 FQNEAQ. This CDR3 has 15 amino acids.